This T cell receptor beta chain was documented in a study of T cell repertoires in cytomegalovirus infection. Overall study context: It was the public TCR beta signatures that indicated both CMV infection and matching HLA type. Whole-study results and caveats: Dominating the ex vivo response were TCR beta clonotypes that were CMV-specific and HLA-C-restricted. Identification of carriers of CMV plus the relevant HLA was performed using cumulative public TCR beta family frequency.

In this sample, this clonotype turned up many times. Its target is not known. MiXCR was run by TCRdb on the reads, yielding one entry per CDR3 protein. The table shows around 740,000 distinct CDR3 sequences, with under 40% occurring only once. This clonotype was sampled from a human donor in good health (CMV status not recorded). Some clones in this sample may be carry-over from other donors' samples. The sample comprised PBMCs.

In DNA, the CDR3 is TGTGCCAGCAGCCCTACTCAGTCTGGAAACACCATATATTTT. Translated, it gives CASSPTQSGNTIYF. The rearrangement joins TRBV7-2 to TRBJ1-3; D ambiguous. Trimming cost V 5 bases and J 1 base, with 9 bases left between them. This CDR3 comprises 14 residues. Germline CDR1 is SGHTA and CDR2 is FQGNSA.